This T cell receptor (beta chain) derives from a study of shared clonotypes between healthy human individuals. Clones were read by immunoSEQ multiplex PCR, and TCRdb kept only the in-frame ones, dropping some. The table records about 680,000 clones, approximately 73% of them present only once. Study-wide results and limits: Researchers sampled blood only, noting tissue repertoires likely differ. Between several donors, naive CD4 clonotypes were shared at a level of approximately 5%.

Regarding this clone: The antigen is unknown.

The CDR3 extends over 15 amino acids. Germline CDR1 and CDR2: SGHRS and YFSETQ. V lost 4 bases, J lost 8 bases, and 6 bases stayed unmatched. The chain recombines TRBV5-1 with TRBJ2-1; 13 nucleotides agree with TRBD2. The TCR originated in a woman aged 25 to 45 in good health. The sequencing sample was made of memory CD4+ T cells sorted from blood. Specified subset: CD45RA-negative fraction. The CDR3 nucleotides read TGCGCCAGCAGCCCGGGACTAGCGGGACGGGATGAGCAGTTCTTC. Translation gives CASSPGLAGRDEQFF.